The 30 T cell receptor beta chains below were found in one sample sequenced in a study of blood T cell repertoires in COVID-19. TCRdb's table, derived via immunoSEQ multiplex PCR, lists solely in-frame clones and lacks some. The profile shows roughly 290,000 clones, 90% of them singletons. Sequences were obtained from PBMCs or T cells enriched from blood (not recorded which). The receptors shown here come from a woman in her late teens or twenties with acute COVID-19.

The genes are TRBV5-1 and TRBJ1-1, with D possibly TRBD1 on 5 matching bases. Trimming took 1 base from V and 0 from J, leaving 10 bases between them. Germline values: CDR1 SGHRS, CDR2 YFSETQ. The CDR3 is 15 amino acids. The chain's CDR3 is CASSLSTGMNTEAFF. The CDR3 DNA is TGCGCCAGCAGCTTGTCAACAGGAATGAACACTGAAGCTTTCTTT.

The rearrangement uses TRBV11-1 and TRBJ2-7; TRBD1 agrees at 9 bases. Germline V CDR1 and CDR2: SGHAT, FQDESV (reference sequence). This CDR3 has 15 residues. With V trimmed by 2 bases and J by 6 bases, 8 bases remained unmatched. The CDR3 reads CASSLSGQGRFEQYF. The CDR3 DNA follows: TGTGCCAGCAGCTTATCCGGACAGGGGCGTTTCGAGCAGTACTTC.

V usage is TRBV14 and J usage is TRBJ2-3; D remains ambiguous. With 0 bases removed from V and 4 bases from J, the gap between germline ends came to 5 bases. Germline V lookup: CDR1 SGHDN, CDR2 FVKESK. CDR3 size: 13 residues. The CDR3 nucleotides are TGTGCCAGCAGCCAAGAGTATCCAGATACGCAGTATTTT. Translated: CASSQEYPDTQYF.

This chain joins TRBV2 and TRBJ1-5; 7 bases line up with TRBD1. The CDR3 loop spans 15 amino acids. The V gene's germline CDR1 is SNHLY and CDR2 FYNNEI. The V segment lost 6 bases and the J segment 3 bases; nucleotides outside the gene matches: 8. As DNA, the CDR3 is TGTGCCAGCAGACGACAGGGCACTGACAATCAGCCCCAGCATTTT. Translation gives CASRRQGTDNQPQHF.

The chain is built from TRBV2 and TRBJ1-4; unclear D gene. Germline V gives CDR1 SNHLY, CDR2 FYNNEI. Trimming left V 3 bases short and J 3 bases short, with 8 bases between. The length of the CDR3 is 14 residues. This chain's CDR3 is CASSERSANEKLFF. Here the CDR3 DNA reads TGTGCCAGCAGTGAGCGTTCGGCTAATGAAAAACTGTTTTTT.

The gene calls are TRBV6-5 and TRBJ2-1; 12 bases are a match to TRBD2. This CDR3 has 13 residues. Germline V gene data show CDR1 as MNHEY and CDR2 as SVGAGI. The V and J ends lost 7 bases and 7 bases, in that order; junction bases with no gene match: 2. The CDR3 loop reads CASTTSGRNEQFF. The CDR3 nucleotides are TGTGCCAGCACAACTAGCGGGAGGAATGAGCAGTTCTTC.

The V call is TRBV5-1, the J call TRBJ2-3; TRBD1 aligns across 10 bases. V was pared by 4 bases and J by 5 bases, with 10 bases of the junction left unmatched. The CDR3 is 16 residues long. The germline CDR1 and CDR2 sequences are SGHRS and YFSETQ. The CDR3 here is CASSDRQGARGDTQYF. CDR3 nucleotide sequence: TGCGCCAGCAGCGACCGACAGGGGGCGCGAGGAGATACGCAGTATTTT. The full variable domain, with the rest looked up from reference TRBV5-1 and TRBJ2-3, is KAGVTQTPRYLIKTRGQQVTLSCSPISGHRSVSWYQQTPGQGLQFLFEYFSETQRNKGNFPGRFSGRQFSNSRSEMNVSTLELGDSALYLCASSDRQGARGDTQYFGPGTRLTVL.

The chain joins TRBV7-2 to TRBJ2-5; a weak D match, TRBD2 (5 bases). Germline values: CDR1 SGHTA, CDR2 FQGNSA. The CDR3 is made up of 13 amino acids. V lost 6 bases, J lost 5 bases, and 13 bases lay in between. CDR3 in DNA: TGTGCCAGCAGAGCACGGGGTGGGGAGACCCAGTACTTC. Its translation: CASRARGGETQYF.

This sequence joins TRBV7-9 and TRBJ2-5; 7 bases map to TRBD2. CDR1 is SEHNR and CDR2 is FQNEAQ in the germline V gene (reference sequence). Losses at the gene ends were 4 bases for V and 1 base for J; bases not matched to a gene: 3. The CDR3 length is 14 residues. The CDR3 sequence is CASSWGTIQETQYF. The CDR3 nucleotides are TGTGCCAGCAGCTGGGGGACTATCCAAGAGACCCAGTACTTC.

A single count supports this clone. This chain joins TRBV11-2 and TRBJ2-5, with D possibly being TRBD1 (6 bases). The CDR3 runs 15 residues. V dropped 2 bases and J dropped 9 bases, with 19 bases sitting between them. CDR1 and CDR2 (germline): SGHAT, FQNNGV. CDR3 DNA: TGTGCCAGCAGCTTAACCACCGGAAAGGGGGTTTCCCAGTACTTC. Its translation is CASSLTTGKGVSQYF. Full variable domain (rest looked up from reference TRBV11-2 and TRBJ2-5): EAGVAQSPRYKIIEKRQSVAFWCNPISGHATLYWYQQILGQGPKLLIQFQNNGVVDDSQLPKDRFSAERLKGVDSTLKIQPAKLEDSAVYLCASSLTTGKGVSQYFGPGTRLLVL.

As concerns this clone: This sample also contains other DNA sequences that code for the same CDR3. V is TRBV5-5 and J is TRBJ2-7, with 7 positions matching TRBD2. The length of the CDR3 is 12 residues. With V trimmed by 2 bases and J by 4 bases, 0 bases remained unmatched. Looked up from germline, CDR1 is SGHKS and CDR2 is YYEKEE (reference sequence). CDR3 nucleotides: TGTGCCAGCAGCTTTAGCGGGTACGAGCAGTACTTC. Its protein product is CASSFSGYEQYF.

The rearrangement joins TRBV18 to TRBJ1-2; D gene uncertain. The CDR3 extends over 12 amino acids. Germline values: CDR1 KGHSH, CDR2 LQKENI. V lost 1 base and J lost 5, with 5 bases in between. The CDR3 DNA follows: TGTGCCAGCTCACCACACAGTTATGGCTACACCTTC. It encodes CASSPHSYGYTF.

The V and J genes are TRBV5-4 and TRBJ2-7; the D is unclear. Germline V gene data show CDR1 as SGHNT and CDR2 as YYREEE (reference sequence). The length of the CDR3 is 14 residues. Trimming shortened V by 4 bases and J by 5 bases, and 16 bases separated the two germline ends. CDR3 loop: CASSPSTVRDEQYF. CDR3 DNA: TGTGCCAGCAGCCCAAGTACGGTCCGCGACGAGCAGTACTTC.

The rearrangement joins TRBV4-1 to TRBJ2-7; the D gene is possibly TRBD2 (6 bases). CDR3 length: 14 residues. Germline lookup yields CDR1 MGHRA and CDR2 YSYEKL. Deletions cut 1 base from V and 7 bases from J, with 14 bases between. The DNA for the CDR3 is TGCGCCAGCAGCCAAGTGGCAACGGGAGTAGAGCAGTACTTC. Translated, it gives CASSQVATGVEQYF.

The rearrangement uses TRBV29-1 and TRBJ1-2; no definite D call. Per the germline V gene, CDR1 is SQVTM and CDR2 is ANQGSEA. The germline V and J ends were trimmed by 4 bases and 0 bases, with 9 bases remaining between them. The CDR3 length is 13 residues. In DNA, the CDR3 is TGCAGCGTTGTGGTTGACACTAACTATGGCTACACCTTC. Its translation is CSVVVDTNYGYTF.

The V and J genes are TRBV27 and TRBJ2-6, with D possibly matching TRBD2 (5 bases). CDR3 length: 17 residues. Germline V gene sequence: CDR1 MNHEY, CDR2 SMNVEV (reference sequence). Deletions cut 4 bases from V and 0 bases from J, with 13 bases between. The CDR3 sequence: CASSSHLGSSGANVLTF. CDR3 nucleotide sequence: TGTGCCAGCAGTTCTCACCTGGGGAGCTCTGGGGCCAACGTCCTGACTTTC.

CDR3 loop: CASSVGAGRIQETQYF. DNA for the CDR3: TGTGCCAGCAGCGTAGGAGCGGGCCGAATCCAAGAGACCCAGTACTTC. The chain uses TRBV9 and TRBJ2-5; TRBD2 might be the D (6 bases). V was trimmed by 0 bases and J by 1 base, leaving 13 bases between them. The CDR3 runs 16 residues. CDR1 is SGDLS, CDR2 YYNGEE, per germline.

This clone was detected once. V is TRBV5-4 and J is TRBJ1-1; TRBD1 aligns across 9 bases. The CDR3 consists of 14 residues. Per the germline V gene, CDR1 is SGHNT and CDR2 is YYREEE (reference sequence). J lost 7 bases, V lost 1 base, and 5 bases had no gene match. The CDR3 sequence: CASSLNRGQDEAFF. The CDR3 DNA follows: TGTGCCAGCAGCTTGAACAGGGGGCAGGATGAAGCTTTCTTT.

With respect to this clone: Other DNA sequences within the sample encode an identical CDR3. This chain connects TRBV28 to TRBJ2-1; 12 bases line up with TRBD2. This CDR3 contains 14 residues. Germline trimming cut 7 bases from V and 5 bases from J; bases unmatched to any gene: 3. Germline CDR1 MDHEN, CDR2 SYDVKM. Here the CDR3 DNA reads TGTGCCAGCAATCTAGCGGGAGGGGACAATGAGCAGTTCTTC. Translation: CASNLAGGDNEQFF.

The chain carries TRBV30 and TRBJ2-1, with D possibly matching TRBD2 (5 bases). Trimming left V 0 bases short and J 9 bases short, with 12 bases between. Germline-derived CDR1 and CDR2 are GTSNPN and SVGIG (reference sequence). This CDR3 spans 13 amino acids. The CDR3 DNA is TGTGCCTGGAGTGTAAGTGGAGGAGGTGAGCAGTTCTTC. It yields the protein CAWSVSGGGEQFF.

This chain joins TRBV10-2 and TRBJ2-3; 13 nucleotides agree with TRBD2. Germline loops: CDR1 WSHSY, CDR2 SAAADI. V dropped 8 bases and J dropped 4; count of bases not matched to a gene: 3. CDR3 length: 14 residues. The CDR3 DNA is TGCGCCAGCGGGACTAGCGGGATCCCAGATACGCAGTATTTT. Encoded protein: CASGTSGIPDTQYF.

This sequence joins TRBV4-1 and TRBJ1-4; D gene unclear. Germline CDR1 MGHRA, CDR2 YSYEKL. The CDR3 length is 15 residues. Between the trimmed V and J ends, which lost 1 base and 1 base, there was a span of 7 bases. DNA for the CDR3: TGCGCCAGCAGCCAAGTTCCGGGAACTAATGAAAAACTGTTTTTT. It translates to CASSQVPGTNEKLFF.

V usage is TRBV27 and J usage is TRBJ2-1, with 13 bases lining up with TRBD2. Per germline, CDR1 MNHEY and CDR2 SMNVEV (reference sequence). The length of the CDR3 is 15 residues. The V gene end was trimmed by 6 bases and the J gene end by 6 bases; junction bases not matched to a gene: 5. The CDR3 reads CASSRWTSGSNEQFF. In DNA, the CDR3 is TGTGCCAGCAGCCGGTGGACTAGCGGGAGCAATGAGCAGTTCTTC.

The chain joins TRBV11-2 to TRBJ1-4; 7 positions match TRBD1. With V trimmed by 5 bases and J by 8 bases, 8 bases remained unmatched. Germline assignment: CDR1 SGHAT and CDR2 FQNNGV. The CDR3 sequence is 14 residues long. The CDR3 DNA reads TGTGCCAGCAGCCTGGCAGGGGGTAACGAAAAACTGTTTTTT. Its translation: CASSLAGGNEKLFF.

The CDR3 sequence: CATSRDKIAGRTDTQYF. The CDR3 region has the DNA TGTGCCACCAGCAGAGACAAAATTGCGGGACGCACAGATACGCAGTATTTT. The chain has TRBV15 and TRBJ2-3; possibly TRBD2 for D (6 bases). V lost 0 bases to trimming and J lost 1 base, with 14 bases between them. From germline, CDR1 is LNHNV and CDR2 YYDKDF (reference sequence). This CDR3 is 17 amino acids long. Full variable domain (outside the CDR3, taken from reference TRBV15 and TRBJ2-3): DAMVIQNPRYQVTQFGKPVTLSCSQTLNHNVMYWYQQKSSQAPKLLFHYYDKDFNNEADTPDNFQSRRPNTSFCFLDIRSPGLGDTAMYLCATSRDKIAGRTDTQYFGPGTRLTVL.

The V call is TRBV4-1, the J call TRBJ2-3, with D perhaps TRBD2 (5 bases). Trimming took 4 bases from V and 0 from J, leaving 11 bases between them. Germline V gene lookup returns CDR1 MGHRA and CDR2 YSYEKL. This CDR3 has 15 residues. CDR3 region: CASSRVGGSTDTQYF. CDR3 sequence (DNA): TGCGCCAGCAGCCGGGTGGGCGGGAGCACAGATACGCAGTATTTT.

The rearrangement uses TRBV6-5 and TRBJ2-1; 8 bases agree with TRBD2. The CDR3 has 15 amino acids. Per germline, CDR1 MNHEY and CDR2 SVGAGI. J lost 2 bases, V lost 5 bases, and 5 bases had no gene match. CDR3 region: CASSPSGSAYNEQFF. In nucleotides, the CDR3 is TGTGCCAGCAGTCCCAGCGGGAGTGCCTACAATGAGCAGTTCTTC.

This chain connects TRBV5-1 to TRBJ1-2, with D perhaps matching TRBD1 (5 bases). The CDR3 covers 14 residues. Deletions cut 2 bases from V and 2 bases from J, with 10 bases between. Looked up from germline, CDR1 is SGHRS and CDR2 is YFSETQ. The CDR3 DNA sequence: TGCGCCAGCAGCTTTTGGGGGGAAAACTATGGCTACACCTTC. Translation gives CASSFWGENYGYTF.

The chain is built from TRBV5-4 and TRBJ1-1; tentative D call: TRBD1 (5 bases). The CDR3 contains 15 residues. Trimming pared 2 bases from V and 3 bases from J, leaving 14 bases between. In germline, CDR1 is SGHNT, CDR2 YYREEE (reference sequence). The CDR3: CASSLRGGWDTEAFF. CDR3 DNA sequence: TGTGCCAGCAGCTTAAGGGGTGGTTGGGACACTGAAGCTTTCTTT.

The chain has TRBV9 and TRBJ1-3; TRBD1 agrees at 7 bases. V shed 3 bases and J 2 bases; nucleotides not matched to a gene: 8. The CDR3 has 16 amino acids. The germline CDR1 and CDR2 sequences are SGDLS and YYNGEE. The CDR3 DNA follows: TGTGCCAGCAGCGCGAAAAGACAGGGCCCTGGAAACACCATATATTTT. This sequence encodes CASSAKRQGPGNTIYF.